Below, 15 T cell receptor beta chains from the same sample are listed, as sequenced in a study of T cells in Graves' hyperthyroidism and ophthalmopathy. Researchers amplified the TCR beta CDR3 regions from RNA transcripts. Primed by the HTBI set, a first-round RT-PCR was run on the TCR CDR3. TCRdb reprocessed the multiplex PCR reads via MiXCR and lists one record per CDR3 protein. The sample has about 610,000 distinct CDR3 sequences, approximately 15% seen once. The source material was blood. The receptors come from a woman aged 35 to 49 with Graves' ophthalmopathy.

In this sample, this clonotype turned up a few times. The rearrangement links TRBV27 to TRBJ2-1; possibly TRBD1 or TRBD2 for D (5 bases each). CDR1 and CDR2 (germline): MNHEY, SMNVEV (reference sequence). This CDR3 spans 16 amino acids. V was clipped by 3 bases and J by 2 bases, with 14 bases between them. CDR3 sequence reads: CASSLMGESPYNEQFF. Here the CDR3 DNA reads TGTGCCAGCAGTTTGATGGGGGAGTCCCCCTACAATGAGCAGTTCTTC.

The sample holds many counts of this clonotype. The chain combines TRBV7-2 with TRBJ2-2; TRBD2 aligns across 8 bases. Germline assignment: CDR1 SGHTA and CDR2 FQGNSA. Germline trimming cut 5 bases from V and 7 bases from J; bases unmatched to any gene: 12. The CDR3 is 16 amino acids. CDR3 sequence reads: CASSLRPGLVGGELFF. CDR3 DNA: TGTGCCAGCAGCCTAAGGCCGGGACTAGTTGGCGGGGAGCTGTTTTTT.

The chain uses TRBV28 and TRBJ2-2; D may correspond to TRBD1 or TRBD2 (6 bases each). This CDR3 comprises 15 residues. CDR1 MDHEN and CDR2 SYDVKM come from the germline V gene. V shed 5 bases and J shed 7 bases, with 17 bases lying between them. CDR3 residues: CASSAYGGAIGELFF. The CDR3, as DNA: TGTGCCAGCAGTGCATACGGGGGCGCGATCGGGGAGCTGTTTTTT.

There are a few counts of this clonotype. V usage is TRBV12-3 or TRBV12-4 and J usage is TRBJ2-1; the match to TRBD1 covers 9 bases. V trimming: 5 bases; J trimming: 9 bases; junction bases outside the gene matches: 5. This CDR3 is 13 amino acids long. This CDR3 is CASSPQGAIEQFF. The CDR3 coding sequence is TGTGCCAGCAGTCCACAGGGGGCTATTGAGCAGTTCTTC.

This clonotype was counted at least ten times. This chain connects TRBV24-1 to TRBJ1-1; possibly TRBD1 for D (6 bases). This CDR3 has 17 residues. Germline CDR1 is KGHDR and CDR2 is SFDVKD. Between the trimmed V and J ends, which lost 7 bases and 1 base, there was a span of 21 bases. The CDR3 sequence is CATRYFGSGTQNTEAFF. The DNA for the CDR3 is TGTGCCACCAGGTACTTTGGGTCCGGGACACAGAACACTGAAGCTTTCTTT.

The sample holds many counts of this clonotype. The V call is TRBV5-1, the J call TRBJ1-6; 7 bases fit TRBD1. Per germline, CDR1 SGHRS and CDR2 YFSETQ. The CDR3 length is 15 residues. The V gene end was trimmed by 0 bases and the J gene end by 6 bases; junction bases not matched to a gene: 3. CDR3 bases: TGCGCCAGCAGCTTGGATGGGACAGCTAATTCACCCCTCCACTTT. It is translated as CASSLDGTANSPLHF. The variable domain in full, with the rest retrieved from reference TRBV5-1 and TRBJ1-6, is KAGVTQTPRYLIKTRGQQVTLSCSPISGHRSVSWYQQTPGQGLQFLFEYFSETQRNKGNFPGRFSGRQFSNSRSEMNVSTLELGDSALYLCASSLDGTANSPLHFGNGTRLTVT.

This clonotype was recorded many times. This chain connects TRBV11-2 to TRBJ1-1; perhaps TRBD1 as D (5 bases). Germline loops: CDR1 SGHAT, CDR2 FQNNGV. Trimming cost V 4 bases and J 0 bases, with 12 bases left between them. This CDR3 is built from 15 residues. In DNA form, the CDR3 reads TGTGCCAGCAGCTCCGGGACCTCCTTGAACACTGAAGCTTTCTTT. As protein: CASSSGTSLNTEAFF.

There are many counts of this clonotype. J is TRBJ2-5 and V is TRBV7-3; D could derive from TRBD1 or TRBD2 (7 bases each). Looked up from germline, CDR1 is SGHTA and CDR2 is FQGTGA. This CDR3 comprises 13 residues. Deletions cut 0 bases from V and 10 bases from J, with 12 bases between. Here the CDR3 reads CASSLTGGGGQYF. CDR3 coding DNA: TGTGCCAGCAGCTTAACAGGGGGCGGGGGCCAGTACTTC.

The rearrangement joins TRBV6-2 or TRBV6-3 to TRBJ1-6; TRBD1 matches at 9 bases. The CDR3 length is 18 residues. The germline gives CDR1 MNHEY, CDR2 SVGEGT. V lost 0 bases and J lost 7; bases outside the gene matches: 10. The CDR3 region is CASSYSALGTGTNSPLHF. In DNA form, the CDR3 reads TGTGCCAGCAGTTACTCGGCCCTGGGGACAGGGACCAATTCACCCCTCCACTTT.

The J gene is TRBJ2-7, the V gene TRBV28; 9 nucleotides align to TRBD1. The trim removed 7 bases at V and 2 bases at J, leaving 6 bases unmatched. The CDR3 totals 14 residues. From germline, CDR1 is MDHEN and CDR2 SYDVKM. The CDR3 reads CASITDRGTYEQYF. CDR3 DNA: TGTGCCAGCATCACGGACAGGGGAACCTACGAGCAGTACTTC.

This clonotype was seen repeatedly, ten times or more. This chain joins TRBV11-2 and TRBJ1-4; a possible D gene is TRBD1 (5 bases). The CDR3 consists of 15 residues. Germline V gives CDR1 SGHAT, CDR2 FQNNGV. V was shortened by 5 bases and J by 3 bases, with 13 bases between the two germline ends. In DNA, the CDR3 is TGTGCCAGCAGCGTGCGACAGACGCCTAATGAAAAACTGTTTTTT. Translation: CASSVRQTPNEKLFF.

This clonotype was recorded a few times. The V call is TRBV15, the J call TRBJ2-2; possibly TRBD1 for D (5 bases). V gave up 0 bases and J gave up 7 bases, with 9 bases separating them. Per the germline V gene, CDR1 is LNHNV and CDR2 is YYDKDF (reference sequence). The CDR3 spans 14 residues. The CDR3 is CATSREAGNGELFF. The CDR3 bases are TGTGCCACCAGCAGAGAGGCAGGGAACGGGGAGCTGTTTTTT. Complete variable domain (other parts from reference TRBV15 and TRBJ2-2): DAMVIQNPRYQVTQFGKPVTLSCSQTLNHNVMYWYQQKSSQAPKLLFHYYDKDFNNEADTPDNFQSRRPNTSFCFLDIRSPGLGDTAMYLCATSREAGNGELFFGEGSRLTVL.

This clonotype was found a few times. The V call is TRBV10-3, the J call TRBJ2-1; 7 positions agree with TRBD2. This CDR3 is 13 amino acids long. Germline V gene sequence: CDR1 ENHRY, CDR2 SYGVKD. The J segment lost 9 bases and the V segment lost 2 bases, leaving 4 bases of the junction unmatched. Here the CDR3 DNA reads TGTGCCATCAGTGAGGGCAAGCGGGGTGAGCAGTTCTTC. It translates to CAISEGKRGEQFF.

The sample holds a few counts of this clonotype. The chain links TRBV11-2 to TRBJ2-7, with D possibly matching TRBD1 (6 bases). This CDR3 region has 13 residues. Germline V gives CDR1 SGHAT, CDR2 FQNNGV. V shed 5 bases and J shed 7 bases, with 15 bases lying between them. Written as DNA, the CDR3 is TGTGCCAGCAGCGGGGGCCTTCTTTTGGAGCAGTACTTC. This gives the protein CASSGGLLLEQYF.

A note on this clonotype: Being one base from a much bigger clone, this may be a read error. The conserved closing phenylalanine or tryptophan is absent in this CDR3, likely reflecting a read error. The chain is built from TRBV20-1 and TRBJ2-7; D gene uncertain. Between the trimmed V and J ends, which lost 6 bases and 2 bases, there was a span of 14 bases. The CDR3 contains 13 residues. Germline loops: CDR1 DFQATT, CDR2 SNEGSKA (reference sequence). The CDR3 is CSAQDRPTYEQYL. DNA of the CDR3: TGCAGTGCGCAGGATCGGCCGACCTACGAGCAGTACTTA.